This T cell receptor (beta chain) comes out of a study of blood T cell repertoires in COVID-19. Study-wide background: The origin of the acute and convalescent COVID-19 samples was the United States, Italy and Spain. In each case, the material was cDNA or gDNA derived from T cells, B-cell-depleted T cells, or PBMCs.

Produced via immunoSEQ multiplex PCR; TCRdb's table is partial and in-frame only. The profile shows fewer than 500,000 clones, approximately 88% of them singletons. Recruitment covered over 20 US areas and drew participants whose ages spanned roughly 18 to 100 years. Clinical history as reported by participants underpinned cohort assignment. J was trimmed by 6 bases and V by 4 bases; bases with no gene match: 10. The CDR3 is made up of 15 amino acids. CDR1 and CDR2 (germline): LGHDT, YNNKEL (reference sequence). The J gene is TRBJ1-2, the V gene TRBV3-1 (or the pseudogene TRBV3-2), with TRBD1 matching 8 bases. The sequence derives from a woman in her 30s with acute COVID-19. The sample consisted of PBMCs or T cells enriched from blood (not recorded which). The CDR3 spells CASSLHRGAVDGYTF. The DNA for the CDR3 is TGTGCCAGCAGCCTTCACAGGGGGGCGGTGGATGGCTACACCTTC.